This T cell receptor (beta chain) derives from a study of T cell repertoires in cytomegalovirus infection. Trimming pared 7 bases from V and 2 bases from J, leaving 17 bases between. The CDR3 consists of 15 residues. Looked up from germline, CDR1 is SGHAT and CDR2 is FQNNGV. There are a few counts of this clonotype. Its specificity is unknown. TCRdb re-called the reads through MiXCR, storing one row per CDR3 protein. The sample holds approximately 1,000,000 distinct CDR3 sequences; 30% to 40% are singletons and the top ten take about an eighth. General study results and limits: Totalled public TCR beta family frequency picked out people who carried CMV plus the relevant HLA.

This receptor was identified in a human donor in good health (CMV status not recorded). Some clones in this sample may be carry-over from other donors' samples. The rearrangement joins TRBV11-2 to TRBJ2-5, with D uncertain. This specimen was cultured CD8+ T cells from PBMCs, taken from culture after CMV antigen stimulation. The chain's CDR3 is CASTLFGNPQETQYF. The CDR3 DNA sequence: TGTGCCAGCACCCTCTTTGGCAACCCACAAGAGACCCAGTACTTC.